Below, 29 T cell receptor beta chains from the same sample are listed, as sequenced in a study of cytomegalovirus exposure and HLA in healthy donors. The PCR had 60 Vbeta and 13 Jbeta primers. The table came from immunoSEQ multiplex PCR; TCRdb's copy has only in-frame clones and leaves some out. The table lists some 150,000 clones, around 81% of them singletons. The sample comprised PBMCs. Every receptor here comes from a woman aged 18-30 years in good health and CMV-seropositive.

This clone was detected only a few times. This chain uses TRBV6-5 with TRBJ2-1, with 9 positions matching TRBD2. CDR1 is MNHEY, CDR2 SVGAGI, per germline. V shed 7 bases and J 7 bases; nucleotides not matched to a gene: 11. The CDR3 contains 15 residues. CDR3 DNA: TGTGCCAGCAAGATACTAGCGGGCCAACTAAATGAGCAGTTCTTC. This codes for CASKILAGQLNEQFF.

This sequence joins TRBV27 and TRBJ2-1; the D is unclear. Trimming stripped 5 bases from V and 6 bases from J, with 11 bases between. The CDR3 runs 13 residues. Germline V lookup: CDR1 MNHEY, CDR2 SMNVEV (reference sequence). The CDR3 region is CASSLLWSNEQFF. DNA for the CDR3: TGTGCCAGCAGTCTCCTGTGGAGCAATGAGCAGTTCTTC.

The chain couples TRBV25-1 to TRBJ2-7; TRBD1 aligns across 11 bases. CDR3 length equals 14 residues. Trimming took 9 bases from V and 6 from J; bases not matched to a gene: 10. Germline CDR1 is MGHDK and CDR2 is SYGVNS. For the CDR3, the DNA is TGTGCCAGTAATCCCGGGACAGGGGGTCGCGAGCAGTACTTC. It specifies CASNPGTGGREQYF.

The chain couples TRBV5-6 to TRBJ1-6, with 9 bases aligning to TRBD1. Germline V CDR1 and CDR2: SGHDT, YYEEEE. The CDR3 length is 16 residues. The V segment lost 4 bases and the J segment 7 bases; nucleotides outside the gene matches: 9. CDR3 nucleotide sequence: TGTGCCAGCAGCCCCAGAGCGACAGGGGGAAATTCACCCCTCCACTTT. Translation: CASSPRATGGNSPLHF.

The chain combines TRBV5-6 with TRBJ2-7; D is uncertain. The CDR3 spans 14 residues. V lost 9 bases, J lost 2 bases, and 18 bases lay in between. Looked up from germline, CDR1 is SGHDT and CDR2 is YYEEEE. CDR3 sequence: CATQFGTGPYEQYF. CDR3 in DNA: TGTGCCACCCAATTTGGTACGGGTCCCTACGAGCAGTACTTC. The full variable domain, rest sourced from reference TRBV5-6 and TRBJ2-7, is DAGVTQSPTHLIKTRGQQVTLRCSPKSGHDTVSWYQQALGQGPQFIFQYYEEEERQRGNFPDRFSGHQFPNYSSELNVNALLLGDSALYLCATQFGTGPYEQYFGPGTRLTVT.

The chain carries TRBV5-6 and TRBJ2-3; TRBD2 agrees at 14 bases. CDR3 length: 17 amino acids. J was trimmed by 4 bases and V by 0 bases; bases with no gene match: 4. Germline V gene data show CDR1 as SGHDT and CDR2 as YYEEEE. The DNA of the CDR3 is TGTGCCAGCAGCTTGGGGACTAGCGGGGGGATTGCAGATACGCAGTATTTT. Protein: CASSLGTSGGIADTQYF. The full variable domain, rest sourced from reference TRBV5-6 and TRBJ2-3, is DAGVTQSPTHLIKTRGQQVTLRCSPKSGHDTVSWYQQALGQGPQFIFQYYEEEERQRGNFPDRFSGHQFPNYSSELNVNALLLGDSALYLCASSLGTSGGIADTQYFGPGTRLTVL.

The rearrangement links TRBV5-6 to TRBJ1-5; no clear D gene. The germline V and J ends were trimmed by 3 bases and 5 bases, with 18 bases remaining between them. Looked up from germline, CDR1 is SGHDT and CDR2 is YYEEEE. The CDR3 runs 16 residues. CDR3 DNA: TGTGCCAGCAGCTCCCCGCGGGAGGGAGGCGATCAGCCCCAGCATTTT. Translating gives CASSSPREGGDQPQHF.

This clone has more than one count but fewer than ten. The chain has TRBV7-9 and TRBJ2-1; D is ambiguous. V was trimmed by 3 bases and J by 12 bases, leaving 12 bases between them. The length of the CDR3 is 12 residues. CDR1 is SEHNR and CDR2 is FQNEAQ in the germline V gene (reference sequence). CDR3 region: CASSFPKRAQFF. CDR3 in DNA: TGTGCCAGCAGCTTTCCCAAGCGTGCGCAGTTCTTC.

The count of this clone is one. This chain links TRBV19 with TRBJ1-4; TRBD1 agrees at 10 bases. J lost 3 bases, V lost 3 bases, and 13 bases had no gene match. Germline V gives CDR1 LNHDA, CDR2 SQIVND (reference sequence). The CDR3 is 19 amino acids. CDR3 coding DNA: TGTGCCAGTAGTATTCGATCCCGGGACAGGGGCGTTGCTAATGAAAAACTGTTTTTT. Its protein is CASSIRSRDRGVANEKLFF.

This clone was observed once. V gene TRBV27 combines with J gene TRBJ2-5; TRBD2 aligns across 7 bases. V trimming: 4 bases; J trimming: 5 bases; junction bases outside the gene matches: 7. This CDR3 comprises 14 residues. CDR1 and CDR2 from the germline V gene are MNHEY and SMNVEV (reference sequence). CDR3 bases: TGTGCCAGCAGTTCCGGGGGGTTTGGCGAGACCCAGTACTTC. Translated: CASSSGGFGETQYF.

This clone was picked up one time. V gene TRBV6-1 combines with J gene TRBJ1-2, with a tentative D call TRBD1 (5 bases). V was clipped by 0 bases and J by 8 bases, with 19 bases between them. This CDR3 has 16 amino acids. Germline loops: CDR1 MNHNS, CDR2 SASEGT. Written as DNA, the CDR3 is TGTGCCAGCAGTGAAGCGTCGGGCAGGGCCGGGTACGGCTACACCTTC. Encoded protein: CASSEASGRAGYGYTF.

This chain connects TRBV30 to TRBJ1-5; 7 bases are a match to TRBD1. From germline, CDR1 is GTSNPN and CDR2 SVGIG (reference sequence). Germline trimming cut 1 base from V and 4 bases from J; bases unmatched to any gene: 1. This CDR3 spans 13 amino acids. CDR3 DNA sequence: TGTGCCTGGAGTGGACAGGGTAATCAGCCCCAGCATTTT. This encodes CAWSGQGNQPQHF.

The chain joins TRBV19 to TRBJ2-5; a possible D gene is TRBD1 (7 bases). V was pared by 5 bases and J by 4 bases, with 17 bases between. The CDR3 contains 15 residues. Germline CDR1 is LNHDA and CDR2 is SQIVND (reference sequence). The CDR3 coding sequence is TGTGCCAGTAGTGGAACCCGACAGGGAGGAGAGACCCAGTACTTC. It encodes CASSGTRQGGETQYF.

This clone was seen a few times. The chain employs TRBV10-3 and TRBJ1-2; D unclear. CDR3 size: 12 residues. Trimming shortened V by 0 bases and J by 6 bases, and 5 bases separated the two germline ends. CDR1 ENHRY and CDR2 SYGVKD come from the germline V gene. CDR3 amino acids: CAISESLDGYTF. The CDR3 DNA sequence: TGTGCCATCAGTGAGTCGTTAGATGGCTACACCTTC.

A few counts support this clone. The DNA of the CDR3 is TGTGCCAGCAGCTTAACGTTCGGGTCTGGCTACACCTTC. It specifies CASSLTFGSGYTF. The V gene is TRBV7-3, the J gene TRBJ1-2, with D uncertain. This CDR3 is 13 amino acids long. CDR1 and CDR2 from the germline V gene are SGHTA and FQGTGA. V gave up 0 bases and J gave up 7 bases, with 9 bases separating them. Supplemented by reference TRBV7-3 and TRBJ1-2, the full variable domain reads GAGVSQTPSNKVTEKGKYVELRCDPISGHTALYWYRQSLGQGPEFLIYFQGTGAADDSGLPNDRFFAVRPEGSVSTLKIQRTERGDSAVYLCASSLTFGSGYTFGSGTRLTVV.

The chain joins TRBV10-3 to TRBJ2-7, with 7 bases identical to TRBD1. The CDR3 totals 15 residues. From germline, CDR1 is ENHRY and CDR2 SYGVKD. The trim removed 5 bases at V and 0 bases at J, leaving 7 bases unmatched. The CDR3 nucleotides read TGTGCCATCAGTTCAGGGACAGCCATCTCCTACGAGCAGTACTTC. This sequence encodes CAISSGTAISYEQYF.

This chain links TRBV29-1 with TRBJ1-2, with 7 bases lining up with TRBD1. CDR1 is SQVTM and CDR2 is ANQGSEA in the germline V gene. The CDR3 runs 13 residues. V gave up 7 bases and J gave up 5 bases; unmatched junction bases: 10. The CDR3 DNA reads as TGCAGCGGCGGCCCGGACAGGTCATATGGCTACACCTTC. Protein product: CSGGPDRSYGYTF. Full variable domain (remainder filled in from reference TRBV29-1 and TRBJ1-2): SAVISQKPSRDICQRGTSLTIQCQVDSQVTMMFWYRQQPGQSLTLIATANQGSEATYESGFVIDKFPISRPNLTFSTLTVSNMSPEDSSIYLCSGGPDRSYGYTFGSGTRLTVV.

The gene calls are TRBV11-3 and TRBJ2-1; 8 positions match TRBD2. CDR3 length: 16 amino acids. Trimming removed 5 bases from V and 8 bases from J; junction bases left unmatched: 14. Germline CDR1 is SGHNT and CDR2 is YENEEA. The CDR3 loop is CASSPRRGGGYDEQFF. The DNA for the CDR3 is TGTGCCAGCAGCCCTCGCCGGGGCGGGGGGTATGATGAGCAGTTCTTC.

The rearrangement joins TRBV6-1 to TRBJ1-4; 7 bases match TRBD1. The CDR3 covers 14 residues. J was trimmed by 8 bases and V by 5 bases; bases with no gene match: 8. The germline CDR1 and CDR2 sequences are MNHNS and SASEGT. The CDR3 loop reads CASSQRTGGEKLFF. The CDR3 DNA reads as TGTGCCAGCAGTCAAAGGACAGGAGGGGAAAAACTGTTTTTT.

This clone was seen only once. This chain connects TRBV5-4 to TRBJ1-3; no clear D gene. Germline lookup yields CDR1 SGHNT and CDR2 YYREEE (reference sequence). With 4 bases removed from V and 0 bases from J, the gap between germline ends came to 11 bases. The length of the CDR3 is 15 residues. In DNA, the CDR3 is TGTGCCAGCAGCGGAGGAGAATCCTCTGGAAACACCATATATTTT. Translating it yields CASSGGESSGNTIYF.

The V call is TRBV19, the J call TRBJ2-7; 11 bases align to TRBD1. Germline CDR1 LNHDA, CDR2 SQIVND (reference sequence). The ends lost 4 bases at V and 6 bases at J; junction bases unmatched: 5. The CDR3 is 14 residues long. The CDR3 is CASSRGQGAIEQYF. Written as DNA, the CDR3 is TGTGCCAGTAGTAGAGGACAGGGGGCTATCGAGCAGTACTTC.

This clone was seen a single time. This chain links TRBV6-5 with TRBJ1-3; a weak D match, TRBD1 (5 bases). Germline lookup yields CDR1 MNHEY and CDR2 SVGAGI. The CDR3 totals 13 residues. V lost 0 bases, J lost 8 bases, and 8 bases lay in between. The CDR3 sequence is CASSYSGGDTIYF. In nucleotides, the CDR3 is TGTGCCAGCAGTTACTCGGGGGGTGACACCATATATTTT.

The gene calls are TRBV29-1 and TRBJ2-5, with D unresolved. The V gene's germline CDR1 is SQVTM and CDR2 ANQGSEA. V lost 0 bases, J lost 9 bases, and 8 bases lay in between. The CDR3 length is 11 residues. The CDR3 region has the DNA TGCAGCGTTGAAGATATCCGCGCCCAGTACTTC. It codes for CSVEDIRAQYF.

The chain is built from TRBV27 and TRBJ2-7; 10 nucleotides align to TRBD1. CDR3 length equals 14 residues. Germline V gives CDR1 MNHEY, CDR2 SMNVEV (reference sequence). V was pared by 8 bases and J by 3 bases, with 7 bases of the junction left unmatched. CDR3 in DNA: TGTGCCAGCGGGGACAGGGGATTAAACTACGAGCAGTACTTC. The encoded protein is CASGDRGLNYEQYF.

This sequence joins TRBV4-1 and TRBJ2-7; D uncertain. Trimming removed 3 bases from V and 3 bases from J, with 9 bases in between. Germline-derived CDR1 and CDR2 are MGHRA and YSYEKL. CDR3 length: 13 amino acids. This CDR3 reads CASSHIASYEQYF. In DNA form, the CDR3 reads TGCGCCAGCAGCCATATCGCCAGCTACGAGCAGTACTTC.

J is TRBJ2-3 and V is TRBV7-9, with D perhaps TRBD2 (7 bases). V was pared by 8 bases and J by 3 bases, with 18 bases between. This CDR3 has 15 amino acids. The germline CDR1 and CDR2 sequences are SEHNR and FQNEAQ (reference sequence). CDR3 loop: CASGYQGRGTDTQYF. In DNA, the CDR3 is TGTGCCAGCGGGTACCAGGGGAGGGGAACAGATACGCAGTATTTT.

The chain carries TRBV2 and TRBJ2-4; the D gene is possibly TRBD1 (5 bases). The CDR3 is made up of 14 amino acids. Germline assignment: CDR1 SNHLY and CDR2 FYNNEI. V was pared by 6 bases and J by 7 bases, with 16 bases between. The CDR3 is CASRFRVRMNIQYF. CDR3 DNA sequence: TGTGCCAGCAGATTCAGGGTTAGGATGAACATTCAGTACTTC. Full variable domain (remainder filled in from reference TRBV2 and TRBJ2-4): EPEVTQTPSHQVTQMGQEVILRCVPISNHLYFYWYRQILGQKVEFLVSFYNNEISEKSEIFDDQFSVERPDGSNFTLKIRSTKLEDSAMYFCASRFRVRMNIQYFGAGTRLSVL.

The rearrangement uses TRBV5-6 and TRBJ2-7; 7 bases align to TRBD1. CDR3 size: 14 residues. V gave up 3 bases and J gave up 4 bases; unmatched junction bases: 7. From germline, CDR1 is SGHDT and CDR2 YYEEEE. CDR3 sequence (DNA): TGTGCCAGCAGCTGGGGGACAGCCGGTTACGAGCAGTACTTC. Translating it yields CASSWGTAGYEQYF. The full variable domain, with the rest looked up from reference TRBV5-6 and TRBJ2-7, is DAGVTQSPTHLIKTRGQQVTLRCSPKSGHDTVSWYQQALGQGPQFIFQYYEEEERQRGNFPDRFSGHQFPNYSSELNVNALLLGDSALYLCASSWGTAGYEQYFGPGTRLTVT.

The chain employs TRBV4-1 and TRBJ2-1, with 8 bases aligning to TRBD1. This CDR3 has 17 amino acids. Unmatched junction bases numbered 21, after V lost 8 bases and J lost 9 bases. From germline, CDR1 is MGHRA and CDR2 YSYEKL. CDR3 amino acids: CASGASISPDRGGEQFF. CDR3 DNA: TGCGCCAGCGGCGCCTCTATTTCCCCCGACAGGGGAGGTGAGCAGTTCTTC.